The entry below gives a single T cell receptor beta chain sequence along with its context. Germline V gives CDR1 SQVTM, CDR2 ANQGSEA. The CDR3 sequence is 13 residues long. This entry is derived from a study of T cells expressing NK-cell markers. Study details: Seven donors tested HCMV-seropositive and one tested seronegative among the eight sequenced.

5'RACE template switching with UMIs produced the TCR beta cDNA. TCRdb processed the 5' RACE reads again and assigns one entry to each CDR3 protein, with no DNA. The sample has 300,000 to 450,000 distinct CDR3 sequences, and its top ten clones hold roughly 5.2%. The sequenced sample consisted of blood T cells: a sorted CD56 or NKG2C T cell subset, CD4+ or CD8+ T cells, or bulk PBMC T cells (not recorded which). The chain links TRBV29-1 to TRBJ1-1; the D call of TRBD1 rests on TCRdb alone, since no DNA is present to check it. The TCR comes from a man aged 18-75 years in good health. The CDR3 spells CSSRPLTNTEAFF.